The clone carrying this T cell receptor (beta chain) was observed a handful of times. As yet, its antigen is unknown. These data come from a study of CD8 T cells in ankylosing spondylitis. Findings and caveats of the study: It was reported that disease-linked clones were significantly enriched in matched ankylosing spondylitis synovial fluid. Disease-linked clones proved CD8+ and comparatively uncommon in peripheral blood. Apparently characteristic of ankylosing spondylitis blood was a TCR beta motif (about 8 highly homologous variants).

Quantitative 5'-RACE with molecular barcodes produced the TCR beta libraries. TCRdb analysed the 5' RACE reads with MiXCR anew, one entry per CDR3 protein. Of around 770,000 distinct CDR3 sequences listed, about 10% are singletons. This CDR3 comprises 15 residues. Between the trimmed V and J ends, which lost 5 bases and 8 bases, there was a span of 19 bases. V and J are TRBV12-3 or TRBV12-4 and TRBJ2-1; D might be TRBD2 (6 bases). The material sequenced was blood, either unsorted or a sorted T cell fraction (not recorded which). This clonotype originated in a male donor with ankylosing spondylitis. DNA for the CDR3: TGTGCCAGCAGTCTACGGAGGGCACTAGCCTATGAGCAGTTCTTC. Protein sequence: CASSLRRALAYEQFF.